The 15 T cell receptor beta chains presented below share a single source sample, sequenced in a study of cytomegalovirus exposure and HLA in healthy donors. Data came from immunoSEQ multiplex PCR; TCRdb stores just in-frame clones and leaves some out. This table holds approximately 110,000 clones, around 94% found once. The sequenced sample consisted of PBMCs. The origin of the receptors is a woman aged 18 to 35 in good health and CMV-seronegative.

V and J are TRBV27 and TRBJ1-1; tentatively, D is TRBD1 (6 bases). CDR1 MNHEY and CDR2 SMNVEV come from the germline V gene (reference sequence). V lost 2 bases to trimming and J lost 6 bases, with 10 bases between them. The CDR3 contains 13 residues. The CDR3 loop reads CASSLIQGSEAFF. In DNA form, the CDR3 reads TGTGCCAGCAGTTTAATTCAGGGGTCTGAAGCTTTCTTT.

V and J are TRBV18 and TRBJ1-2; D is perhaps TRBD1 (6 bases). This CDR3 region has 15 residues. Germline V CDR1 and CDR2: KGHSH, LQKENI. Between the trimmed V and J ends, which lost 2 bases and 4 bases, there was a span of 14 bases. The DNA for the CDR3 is TGTGCCAGCTCACCAGGGGTCGGGACAAGCTATGGCTACACCTTC. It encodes CASSPGVGTSYGYTF.

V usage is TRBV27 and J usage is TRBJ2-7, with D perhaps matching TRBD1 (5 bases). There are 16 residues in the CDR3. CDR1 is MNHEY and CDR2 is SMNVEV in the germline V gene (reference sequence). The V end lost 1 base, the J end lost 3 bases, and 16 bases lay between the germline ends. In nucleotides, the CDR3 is TGTGCCAGCAGTTTATATGGGGCAGAAGGGGTCTACGAGCAGTACTTC. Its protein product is CASSLYGAEGVYEQYF.

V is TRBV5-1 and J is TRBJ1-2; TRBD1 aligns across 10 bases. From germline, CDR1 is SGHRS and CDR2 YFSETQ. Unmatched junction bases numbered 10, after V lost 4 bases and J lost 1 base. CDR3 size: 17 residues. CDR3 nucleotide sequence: TGCGCCAGCAGCGCCTTGGCCGGGACAGGGGATAACTATGGCTACACCTTC. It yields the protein CASSALAGTGDNYGYTF.

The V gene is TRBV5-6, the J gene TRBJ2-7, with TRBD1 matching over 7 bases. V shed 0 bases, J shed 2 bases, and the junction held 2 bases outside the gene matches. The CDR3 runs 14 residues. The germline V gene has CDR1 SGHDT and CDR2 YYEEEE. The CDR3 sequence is CASSLGTGAYEQYF. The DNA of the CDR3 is TGTGCCAGCAGCTTGGGGACAGGCGCCTACGAGCAGTACTTC.

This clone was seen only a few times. This chain's CDR3 is CASLPYAGPNYGYTF. Here the CDR3 DNA reads TGTGCCAGCCTACCCTATGCGGGTCCTAACTATGGCTACACCTTC. The chain is built from TRBV6-1 and TRBJ1-2; D is undetermined. This CDR3 comprises 15 residues. The V and J ends lost 8 bases and 0 bases respectively, with 16 bases between them. Germline CDR1 and CDR2: MNHNS and SASEGT.

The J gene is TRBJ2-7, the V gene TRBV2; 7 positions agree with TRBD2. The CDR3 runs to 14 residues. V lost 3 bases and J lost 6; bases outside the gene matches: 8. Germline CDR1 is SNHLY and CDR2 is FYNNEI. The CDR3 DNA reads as TGTGCCAGCAGTGAGATAGGACTAGGAGGCGAGCAGTACTTC. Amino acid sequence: CASSEIGLGGEQYF.

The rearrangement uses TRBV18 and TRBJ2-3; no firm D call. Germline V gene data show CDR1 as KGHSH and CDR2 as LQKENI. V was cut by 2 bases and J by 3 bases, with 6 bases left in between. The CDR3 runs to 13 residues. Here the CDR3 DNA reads TGTGCCAGCTCACCATCCGGGACAGATACGCAGTATTTT. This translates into CASSPSGTDTQYF.

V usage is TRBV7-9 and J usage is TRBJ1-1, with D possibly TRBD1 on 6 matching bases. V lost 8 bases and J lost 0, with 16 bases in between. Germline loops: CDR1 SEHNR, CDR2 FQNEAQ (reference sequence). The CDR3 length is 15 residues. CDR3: CASPGGALMNTEAFF. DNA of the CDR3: TGTGCCAGCCCGGGGGGGGCCCTCATGAACACTGAAGCTTTCTTT.

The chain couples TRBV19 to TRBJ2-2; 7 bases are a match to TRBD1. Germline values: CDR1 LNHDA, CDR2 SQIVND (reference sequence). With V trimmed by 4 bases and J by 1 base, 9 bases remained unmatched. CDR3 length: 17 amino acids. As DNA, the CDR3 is TGTGCCAGTAGTACCAATAGGGGGCTGAGGAACACCGGGGAGCTGTTTTTT. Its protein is CASSTNRGLRNTGELFF.

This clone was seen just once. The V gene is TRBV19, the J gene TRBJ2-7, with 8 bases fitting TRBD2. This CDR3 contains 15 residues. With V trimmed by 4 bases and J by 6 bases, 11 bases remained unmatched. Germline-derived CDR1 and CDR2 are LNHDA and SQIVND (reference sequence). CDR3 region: CASSTLAGWFGEQYF. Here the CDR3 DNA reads TGTGCCAGTAGTACCTTAGCGGGATGGTTCGGCGAGCAGTACTTC.

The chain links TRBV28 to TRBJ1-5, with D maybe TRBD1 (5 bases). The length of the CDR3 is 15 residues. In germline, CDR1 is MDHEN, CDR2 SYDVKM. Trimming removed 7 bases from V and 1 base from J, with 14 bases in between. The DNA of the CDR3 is TGTGCCAGCACCCTGGGGGGATTGAGCAATCAGCCCCAGCATTTT. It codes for CASTLGGLSNQPQHF.

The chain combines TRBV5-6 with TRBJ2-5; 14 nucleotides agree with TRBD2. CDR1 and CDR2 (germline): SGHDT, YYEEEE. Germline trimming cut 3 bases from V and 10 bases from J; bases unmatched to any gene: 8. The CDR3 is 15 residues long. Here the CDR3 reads CASSSPGLAGGGQYF. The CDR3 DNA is TGTGCCAGCAGCTCCCCAGGACTAGCGGGAGGTGGCCAGTACTTC.

The CDR3 coding sequence is TGTGCCAGCAGTCGTGCTAGCGGGGGTAAACAAGAGACCCAGTACTTC. Translation: CASSRASGGKQETQYF. V and J are TRBV2 and TRBJ2-5; TRBD2 agrees at 10 bases. V lost 5 bases, J lost 2 bases, and 8 bases stayed unmatched. The CDR3 has 16 amino acids. CDR1 SNHLY and CDR2 FYNNEI come from the germline V gene. The whole variable domain, remainder taken from reference TRBV2 and TRBJ2-5, is EPEVTQTPSHQVTQMGQEVILRCVPISNHLYFYWYRQILGQKVEFLVSFYNNEISEKSEIFDDQFSVERPDGSNFTLKIRSTKLEDSAMYFCASSRASGGKQETQYFGPGTRLLVL.

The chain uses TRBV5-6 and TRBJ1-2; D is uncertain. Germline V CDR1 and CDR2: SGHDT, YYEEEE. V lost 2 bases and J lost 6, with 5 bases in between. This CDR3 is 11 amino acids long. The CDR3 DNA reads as TGTGCCAGCAGCTTAGCCCATGGCTACACCTTC. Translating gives CASSLAHGYTF.